The source of this T cell receptor beta chain is a study of CD8 T cells in ankylosing spondylitis. Overall study findings and caveats: Both synovial fluid and blood in reactive arthritis had previously been reported to carry some motif variants. Matched ankylosing spondylitis synovial fluid reportedly contained a significantly enriched population of disease-linked clones. Disease-linked clones, CD8+, were relatively rare in peripheral blood. About 8 highly homologous variants made up a TCR beta motif, and this motif appeared characteristic of ankylosing spondylitis blood.

Trimming pared 6 bases from V and 1 base from J, leaving 9 bases between. The CDR3 has 13 amino acids. The germline CDR1 and CDR2 sequences are SQVTM and ANQGSEA. The table lists this clonotype with a few counts. Its target is unknown. Quantitative 5'-RACE with molecular barcodes generated TCR beta libraries. TCRdb re-derived calls from the 5' RACE reads in MiXCR, one entry per CDR3 protein. The sample shows fewer than 500,000 distinct CDR3 sequences, around 24% of them seen only once. The sequence came from a male donor with ankylosing spondylitis. The source material was blood, either unsorted or a sorted T cell fraction (not recorded which). The J gene is TRBJ2-2, the V gene TRBV29-1, with D hard to call. The CDR3 loop is CSVAPVNTGELFF. CDR3 nucleotide sequence: TGCAGCGTAGCTCCAGTGAACACCGGGGAGCTGTTTTTT.